The 24 T cell receptor beta chains below were found in one sample sequenced in a study of cytomegalovirus exposure and HLA in healthy donors. A multiplex PCR was run with 60 Vbeta primers and 13 Jbeta primers. Data came from immunoSEQ multiplex PCR; TCRdb stores just in-frame clones and leaves some out. The sample records 150,000 or so clones, just under 75% being singletons. The source material was PBMCs. The receptors stem from a woman younger than 30 in good health and CMV-seronegative.

Here the CDR3 DNA reads TGTGCCAGCAGCTTAGTGGGAGGGACGGGCTACACCTTC. This gives the protein CASSLVGGTGYTF. This chain links TRBV7-2 with TRBJ1-2, with D tentatively TRBD1 (5 bases). V lost 1 base to trimming and J lost 8 bases, with 11 bases between them. The CDR3 is made up of 13 amino acids. Germline V lookup: CDR1 SGHTA, CDR2 FQGNSA.

This clone has just a few counts. This chain uses TRBV5-4 with TRBJ1-2; 10 bases are shared with TRBD1. The CDR3 is 14 amino acids. Germline loops: CDR1 SGHNT, CDR2 YYREEE (reference sequence). With V trimmed by 4 bases and J by 8 bases, 8 bases remained unmatched. The CDR3 DNA follows: TGTGCCAGCAGCCCCAGGACAGGGGGAGGCGGCTACACCTTC. Its protein is CASSPRTGGGGYTF.

The CDR3 coding sequence is TGTTCCAGCAGCTTTGGACAGGGGAGCCATTACGAGCAGTACGTC. Protein: CSSSFGQGSHYEQYV. The rearrangement joins TRBV7-9 to TRBJ2-7; TRBD1 matches at 9 bases. Germline CDR1 and CDR2: SEHNR and FQNEAQ (reference sequence). This CDR3 has 15 residues.

The chain is built from TRBV19 and TRBJ2-5, with D possibly matching TRBD1 (6 bases). This CDR3 has 13 residues. The V end was cut by 7 bases, the J end by 5 bases, with 14 bases between. The germline gives CDR1 LNHDA, CDR2 SQIVND (reference sequence). In DNA, the CDR3 is TGTGCCAGTACCCCAACTAGGGGGGAGACCCAGTACTTC. Its translation is CASTPTRGETQYF.

This chain connects TRBV9 to TRBJ2-5; 11 bases align to TRBD2. After removal of 0 bases from V and 1 base from J, the junction contained 11 bases not matched to a gene. CDR1 and CDR2 (germline): SGDLS, YYNGEE. The CDR3 spans 19 residues. CDR3: CASSVGVGASGGSQETQYF. In nucleotides, the CDR3 is TGTGCCAGCAGCGTAGGTGTTGGGGCTAGCGGGGGGTCCCAAGAGACCCAGTACTTC.

This chain joins TRBV7-8 and TRBJ2-3; 7 positions agree with TRBD1. This CDR3 has 16 residues. Per the germline V gene, CDR1 is SGHVS and CDR2 is FQNEAQ. J lost 5 bases, V lost 5 bases, and 13 bases had no gene match. In DNA, the CDR3 is TGTGCCAGCAGCCCCCAGGGGGACCTACGGGGAGATACGCAGTATTTT. It codes for CASSPQGDLRGDTQYF. Complete variable domain (other parts from reference TRBV7-8 and TRBJ2-3): GAGVSQSPRYKVAKRGQDVALRCDPISGHVSLFWYQQALGQGPEFLTYFQNEAQLDKSGLPSDRFFAERPEGSVSTLKIQRTQQEDSAVYLCASSPQGDLRGDTQYFGPGTRLTVL.

The chain recombines TRBV28 with TRBJ2-4, with D tentatively TRBD1 (6 bases). Germline V gene data show CDR1 as MDHEN and CDR2 as SYDVKM. V was shortened by 5 bases and J by 5 bases, with 13 bases between the two germline ends. This CDR3 has 14 amino acids. The CDR3 here is CASSPTGGENIQYF. The CDR3 coding sequence is TGTGCCAGCAGTCCGACAGGAGGTGAAAACATTCAGTACTTC.

The gene calls are TRBV18 and TRBJ2-3; D is unclear. CDR1 and CDR2 (germline): KGHSH, LQKENI. V was shortened by 2 bases and J by 2 bases, with 8 bases between the two germline ends. The CDR3 is made up of 14 amino acids. CDR3: CASSPARNTDTQYF. Written as DNA, the CDR3 is TGTGCCAGCTCACCAGCTAGAAACACAGATACGCAGTATTTT.

This sequence joins TRBV10-2 and TRBJ1-2; TRBD1 matches 8 bases. Germline CDR1 is WSHSY and CDR2 is SAAADI. The CDR3 is made up of 15 amino acids. Germline trimming cut 0 bases from V and 6 bases from J; bases unmatched to any gene: 6. The CDR3 bases are TGCGCCAGCAGTGAGTCCGCGACAGGGGTCGATGGCTACACCTTC. Its translation: CASSESATGVDGYTF.

This clone was recorded once. The chain is built from TRBV6-5 and TRBJ2-3; possibly TRBD2 for D (6 bases). Germline V gives CDR1 MNHEY, CDR2 SVGAGI. V was pared by 2 bases and J by 4 bases, with 10 bases between. The CDR3 loop spans 14 amino acids. As DNA, the CDR3 is TGTGCCAGCAGTTACCGGGAGCCAGCAGATACGCAGTATTTT. This gives the protein CASSYREPADTQYF.

This rearrangement joins TRBV28 to TRBJ1-5; possibly TRBD1 for D (6 bases). The germline gives CDR1 MDHEN, CDR2 SYDVKM. This CDR3 has 15 residues. Trimming took off 6 bases at V and 2 bases at J, with 14 bases between the two ends. The CDR3: CASSWGGLGNQPQHF. In DNA form, the CDR3 reads TGTGCCAGCAGCTGGGGGGGGCTCGGCAATCAGCCCCAGCATTTT.

The rearrangement uses TRBV6-5 and TRBJ1-5; TRBD1 matches 8 bases. Germline trimming cut 6 bases from V and 3 bases from J; bases unmatched to any gene: 7. The V gene's germline CDR1 is MNHEY and CDR2 SVGAGI. The CDR3 sequence is 15 residues long. CDR3 nucleotide sequence: TGTGCCAGCAGCTCAAGGACAGGGTTCAATCAGCCCCAGCATTTT. Translated, it gives CASSSRTGFNQPQHF.

V is TRBV18 and J is TRBJ1-2; 8 nucleotides match TRBD1. V shed 3 bases and J 3 bases; nucleotides not matched to a gene: 3. Germline V lookup: CDR1 KGHSH, CDR2 LQKENI. The CDR3 extends over 14 amino acids. CDR3 loop: CASSPGQEDYGYTF. The CDR3 DNA reads as TGTGCCAGCTCACCGGGACAGGAGGACTATGGCTACACCTTC.

Turning to this clone: Other DNA sequences in this specimen translate into the identical CDR3. CDR3 sequence (DNA): TGTGCCAGTAACCACGACAGGCCGTTGAGCACTGAAGCTTTCTTT. Translated: CASNHDRPLSTEAFF. This rearrangement joins TRBV7-7 to TRBJ1-1; a weak D match, TRBD1 (6 bases). This CDR3 spans 15 amino acids. Germline CDR1 and CDR2: SSHAT and FNYEAQ (reference sequence). Between the trimmed V and J ends, which lost 9 bases and 4 bases, there was a span of 21 bases.

This rearrangement joins TRBV11-3 to TRBJ1-1, with no clear D. Germline CDR1 is SGHNT and CDR2 is YENEEA. V gave up 1 base and J gave up 2 bases, with 11 bases separating them. The length of the CDR3 is 15 residues. CDR3 nucleotides: TGTGCCAGCAGCTTAGGCCGAGGTGGAAACACTGAAGCTTTCTTT. Translated: CASSLGRGGNTEAFF.

The rearrangement joins TRBV19 to TRBJ1-2; 7 positions match TRBD1. J gave up 1 base and V 4 bases, and 3 bases lay outside the gene matches. The CDR3 runs 14 residues. Germline loops: CDR1 LNHDA, CDR2 SQIVND (reference sequence). The CDR3 is CASSRTGYNYGYTF. The CDR3 DNA follows: TGTGCCAGTAGTAGGACAGGTTATAACTATGGCTACACCTTC. Together with reference TRBV19 and TRBJ1-2, the CDR3 gives the full variable domain: DGGITQSPKYLFRKEGQNVTLSCEQNLNHDAMYWYRQDPGQGLRLIYYSQIVNDFQKGDIAEGYSVSREKKESFPLTVTSAQKNPTAFYLCASSRTGYNYGYTFGSGTRLTVV.

In its sample, this clone was seen a few times. V is TRBV7-3 and J is TRBJ2-3, with 10 bases fitting TRBD2. This CDR3 is 15 amino acids long. From germline, CDR1 is SGHTA and CDR2 FQGTGA. Trimming took 5 bases from V and 6 from J; bases not matched to a gene: 8. CDR3 DNA sequence: TGTGCCAGCAGCCAGCTAGCGGGGGTCCCGGATACGCAGTATTTT. It encodes CASSQLAGVPDTQYF.

There are a few counts of this clone. The chain uses TRBV5-5 and TRBJ2-7; 10 bases fit TRBD2. The CDR3 contains 15 residues. Per the germline V gene, CDR1 is SGHKS and CDR2 is YYEKEE (reference sequence). The V gene end was trimmed by 3 bases and the J gene end by 7 bases; junction bases not matched to a gene: 10. The chain's CDR3 is CASSSAGAGGYEQYF. CDR3 nucleotide sequence: TGTGCCAGCAGCTCCGCCGGAGCGGGGGGGTATGAGCAGTACTTC.

CDR3 amino acids: CASNRQGDYNSPLHF. For the CDR3, the DNA is TGTGCCAGCAATCGACAGGGGGATTATAATTCACCCCTCCACTTT. J is TRBJ1-6 and V is TRBV6-5; TRBD1 matches 9 bases. Trimming removed 7 bases from V and 4 bases from J; junction bases left unmatched: 5. CDR3 length equals 15 residues. CDR1 is MNHEY and CDR2 is SVGAGI in the germline V gene.

The rearrangement uses TRBV7-2 and TRBJ1-2; D is ambiguous. The CDR3 is 13 residues long. Per the germline V gene, CDR1 is SGHTA and CDR2 is FQGNSA. Trimming took off 7 bases at V and 4 bases at J, with 13 bases between the two ends. CDR3 coding DNA: TGTGCCAGCACCTTTGTGGGGAGCTATGGCTACACCTTC. Translated, it gives CASTFVGSYGYTF.

The V call is TRBV5-6, the J call TRBJ1-5; D is unresolved. Trimming removed 0 bases from V and 4 bases from J, with 11 bases in between. The CDR3 has 15 residues. Germline-derived CDR1 and CDR2 are SGHDT and YYEEEE. For the CDR3, the DNA is TGTGCCAGCAGCTTGGGCCAGGCCATAAATCAGCCCCAGCATTTT. This translates into CASSLGQAINQPQHF.

V is TRBV23-1 and J is TRBJ2-7; tentative D call: TRBD2 (5 bases). TRBV23-1 carries the ORF label, with uncertain function. V was shortened by 1 base and J by 0 bases, with 16 bases between the two germline ends. The CDR3 consists of 17 residues. CDR3 sequence: CASSQWVTWRASYEQYV. In DNA form, the CDR3 reads TGCGCCAGCAGTCAATGGGTAACGTGGCGGGCCTCCTACGAGCAGTACGTC.

V gene TRBV6-1 combines with J gene TRBJ1-1; a weak D match, TRBD1 (6 bases). The CDR3 consists of 13 residues. Germline V gives CDR1 MNHNS, CDR2 SASEGT. V shed 6 bases and J shed 4 bases, with 12 bases lying between them. The CDR3 DNA follows: TGTGCCAGCAGGTATACAGGGAGCACTGAAGCTTTCTTT. Encoded protein: CASRYTGSTEAFF.

The V call is TRBV6-5, the J call TRBJ2-1; the match to TRBD2 covers 11 bases. Losses at the gene ends were 0 bases for V and 5 bases for J; bases not matched to a gene: 3. The germline V gene has CDR1 MNHEY and CDR2 SVGAGI. CDR3 size: 16 residues. CDR3 amino acids: CASSYSSSGGDNEQFF. Here the CDR3 DNA reads TGTGCCAGCAGTTACTCGAGTAGCGGGGGGGACAATGAGCAGTTCTTC.